This T cell receptor beta chain emerged from a study of control samples from healthy donors and cancer patients. Produced via immunoSEQ multiplex PCR; TCRdb's table is partial and in-frame only. This table holds fewer than 85,000 clones, 91% found once. This clone came up a few times. V was cut by 3 bases and J by 3 bases, with 12 bases left in between. CDR1 and CDR2 (germline): LNHDA, SQIVND (reference sequence). CDR3 size: 14 residues. This receptor was obtained from a man in his thirties or forties in good health. V gene TRBV19 combines with J gene TRBJ2-7, with D hard to call. Sample: blood. The CDR3, as DNA: TGTGCCAGTAGTATCTCAACAGCCGGCTACGAGCAGTACTTC. Protein product: CASSISTAGYEQYF.